The 27 T cell receptor beta chains presented below share a single source sample, sequenced in a study of blood T cell repertoires in COVID-19. The data were produced by immunoSEQ multiplex PCR, yet TCRdb's version contains in-frame clones alone and is incomplete. The top ten clones hold over 25% of a sample with about 42,000 clones, around 80% of them seen once. The sequenced sample was peripheral blood. All receptors come from an older man with acute or convalescent COVID-19.

As regards this clone: A junction end diverges from the germline sequence, so it may reflect a read error. The chain links TRBV19 to TRBJ1-2; D unclear. The germline V gene encodes CDR1 LNHDA and CDR2 SQIVND (reference sequence). The CDR3 is made up of 15 amino acids. Here the CDR3 reads CASSIAGADRFGYTF. For the CDR3, the DNA is TGTGCCAGTAGCATAGCAGGTGCTGATAGGTTTGGCTACACCTTC.

This chain connects TRBV19 to TRBJ2-7; D is ambiguous. CDR3 length: 14 amino acids. V gave up 3 bases and J gave up 3 bases, with 12 bases separating them. Germline CDR1 LNHDA, CDR2 SQIVND (reference sequence). The CDR3 loop reads CASSIQSRDYEQYF. The CDR3 nucleotides read TGTGCCAGTAGTATTCAATCTAGAGACTACGAGCAGTACTTC. Based on the CDR3 plus reference TRBV19 and TRBJ2-7, the full variable domain is DGGITQSPKYLFRKEGQNVTLSCEQNLNHDAMYWYRQDPGQGLRLIYYSQIVNDFQKGDIAEGYSVSREKKESFPLTVTSAQKNPTAFYLCASSIQSRDYEQYFGPGTRLTVT.

V is TRBV7-9 and J is TRBJ1-4, with 8 bases matching TRBD1. Germline V gives CDR1 SEHNR, CDR2 FQNEAQ (reference sequence). This CDR3 is built from 16 residues. J lost 1 base, V lost 5 bases, and 6 bases had no gene match. CDR3 sequence reads: CASSPVTGVTNEKLFF. The CDR3 DNA sequence: TGTGCCAGCAGCCCAGTGACAGGGGTAACTAATGAAAAACTGTTTTTT.

This rearrangement joins TRBV4-1 to TRBJ2-2; 12 nucleotides line up with TRBD2. V lost 0 bases, J lost 4 bases, and 6 bases stayed unmatched. The CDR3 is 18 amino acids. Germline V gives CDR1 MGHRA, CDR2 YSYEKL. CDR3 bases: TGCGCCAGCAGCCAAGATTTACTAGCGGGAGGCGCCACCGGGGAGCTGTTTTTT. It is translated as CASSQDLLAGGATGELFF.

This clone was picked up one time. The chain uses TRBV6-5 and TRBJ1-1; D unresolved. The CDR3 sequence is 14 residues long. Germline lookup yields CDR1 MNHEY and CDR2 SVGAGI. Trimming cost V 2 bases and J 0 bases, with 7 bases left between them. CDR3 residues: CASSYDTLNTEAFF. CDR3 bases: TGTGCCAGCAGTTACGACACTTTGAACACTGAAGCTTTCTTT.

This clone was observed a handful of times. The chain joins TRBV9 to TRBJ2-7; D is perhaps TRBD1 (6 bases). The germline gives CDR1 SGDLS, CDR2 YYNGEE. This CDR3 region has 13 residues. Deletions cut 0 bases from V and 3 bases from J, with 7 bases between. CDR3 sequence (DNA): TGTGCCAGCAGCGTAGCACAGGGCTACGAGCAGTACTTC. Residues: CASSVAQGYEQYF.

The chain employs TRBV7-3 and TRBJ2-2, with TRBD2 identical over 13 bases. Trimming cost V 1 base and J 2 bases; bases outside gene matches: 7. Germline loops: CDR1 SGHTA, CDR2 FQGTGA. The CDR3 is 19 amino acids. CDR3 DNA: TGTGCCAGCAGCTTAATGGGACTAGCGGGGAACCGTAACACCGGGGAGCTGTTTTTT. This sequence encodes CASSLMGLAGNRNTGELFF. Full variable domain (remainder filled in from reference TRBV7-3 and TRBJ2-2): GAGVSQTPSNKVTEKGKYVELRCDPISGHTALYWYRQSLGQGPEFLIYFQGTGAADDSGLPNDRFFAVRPEGSVSTLKIQRTERGDSAVYLCASSLMGLAGNRNTGELFFGEGSRLTVL.

The chain is built from TRBV27 and TRBJ1-6; D gene ambiguous. CDR3 size: 15 residues. Per the germline V gene, CDR1 is MNHEY and CDR2 is SMNVEV (reference sequence). Trimming stripped 5 bases from V and 10 bases from J, with 18 bases between. In nucleotides, the CDR3 is TGTGCCAGCAGTCCCGGGCGGGTCTTGAGGTCACCCCTCCACTTT. Residues: CASSPGRVLRSPLHF.

The chain is built from TRBV7-9 and TRBJ2-2, with D unresolved. Germline CDR1 SEHNR, CDR2 FQNEAQ (reference sequence). Trimming left V 3 bases short and J 1 base short, with 6 bases between. The CDR3 has 14 residues. The CDR3 protein is CASSFPGNTGELFF. CDR3 nucleotide sequence: TGTGCCAGCAGCTTTCCCGGGAACACCGGGGAGCTGTTTTTT. Full variable domain (remainder filled in from reference TRBV7-9 and TRBJ2-2): DTGVSQNPRHKITKRGQNVTFRCDPISEHNRLYWYRQTLGQGPEFLTYFQNEAQLEKSRLLSDRFSAERPKGSFSTLEIQRTEQGDSAMYLCASSFPGNTGELFFGEGSRLTVL.

The chain is built from TRBV12-3 or TRBV12-4 and TRBJ1-5; D gene uncertain. The CDR3 covers 13 residues. V was trimmed by 5 bases and J by 7 bases, leaving 12 bases between them. The CDR3 nucleotides are TGTGCCAGCAGTCCGCAATCGGGACAGCCCCAGCATTTT. Translated: CASSPQSGQPQHF.

The rearrangement links TRBV2 to TRBJ2-7; tentatively, D is TRBD1 (6 bases). There are 14 residues in the CDR3. Germline V gene sequence: CDR1 SNHLY, CDR2 FYNNEI. The V and J ends lost 6 bases and 2 bases respectively, with 14 bases between them. CDR3 nucleotides: TGTGCCAGCAGCGAACAGGGCCTTACCTACGAGCAGTACTTC. It codes for CASSEQGLTYEQYF.

This clone was observed a few times. The V call is TRBV5-6, the J call TRBJ2-1, with 8 bases fitting TRBD1. CDR1 and CDR2 (germline): SGHDT, YYEEEE. V lost 3 bases, J lost 2 bases, and 4 bases stayed unmatched. This CDR3 region has 15 residues. As DNA, the CDR3 is TGTGCCAGCAGCTACGACAGGGGTCCCTACAATGAGCAGTTCTTC. Translated, it gives CASSYDRGPYNEQFF.

This chain joins TRBV30 and TRBJ2-3, with 8 bases identical to TRBD2. This CDR3 contains 15 residues. V gave up 2 bases and J gave up 2 bases; unmatched junction bases: 6. The germline CDR1 and CDR2 sequences are GTSNPN and SVGIG (reference sequence). The CDR3 spells CAWSKQRGITDTQYF. The CDR3 region has the DNA TGTGCCTGGAGTAAGCAGCGGGGGATCACAGATACGCAGTATTTT.

This clone was seen only once. The chain couples TRBV3-1 (or the pseudogene TRBV3-2) to TRBJ2-7; 9 bases match TRBD1. V shed 3 bases and J 5 bases; nucleotides not matched to a gene: 2. This CDR3 spans 13 amino acids. Looked up from germline, CDR1 is LGHDT and CDR2 is YNNKEL (reference sequence). CDR3 region: CASSQDRGHEQYF. DNA of the CDR3: TGTGCCAGCAGCCAGGACAGGGGCCACGAGCAGTACTTC.

The V and J genes are TRBV6-1 and TRBJ1-2; no clear D gene. V lost 0 bases and J 9 bases, leaving 14 bases between the germline ends. This CDR3 is 14 amino acids long. Germline V gene lookup returns CDR1 MNHNS and CDR2 SASEGT. The CDR3: CASSEALRGGRYTF. The DNA for the CDR3 is TGTGCCAGCAGTGAAGCGCTTCGGGGAGGACGCTACACCTTC.

The chain uses TRBV6-5 and TRBJ1-1; 8 nucleotides match TRBD1. J lost 4 bases, V lost 6 bases, and 4 bases had no gene match. The V gene's germline CDR1 is MNHEY and CDR2 SVGAGI. The CDR3 totals 13 residues. Written as DNA, the CDR3 is TGTGCCAGCAGATGGGACAGGACCACTGAAGCTTTCTTT. It yields the protein CASRWDRTTEAFF.

This rearrangement joins TRBV30 to TRBJ1-6, with TRBD1 matching 7 bases. The CDR3 runs to 14 residues. Germline CDR1 and CDR2: GTSNPN and SVGIG (reference sequence). Losses at the gene ends were 4 bases for V and 3 bases for J; bases not matched to a gene: 3. CDR3 nucleotide sequence: TGTGCCTGGACACGGGACAGCTATAATTCACCCCTCCACTTT. Its protein product is CAWTRDSYNSPLHF.

This clone was seen a single time. V is TRBV7-2 and J is TRBJ1-2; no definite D call. The length of the CDR3 is 14 residues. The germline gives CDR1 SGHTA, CDR2 FQGNSA. V dropped 0 bases and J dropped 8 bases, with 13 bases sitting between them. CDR3 in amino acids: CASSLAASPGGYTF. CDR3 coding DNA: TGTGCCAGCAGCTTAGCGGCCTCCCCGGGGGGCTACACCTTC.

This clone has a handful of counts. The chain employs TRBV2 and TRBJ2-7; D possibly corresponds to TRBD1 (5 bases). CDR1 is SNHLY and CDR2 is FYNNEI in the germline V gene. The germline V and J ends were trimmed by 4 bases and 6 bases, with 10 bases remaining between them. This CDR3 is 12 amino acids long. CDR3 amino acids: CASSGGLSEQYF. In DNA form, the CDR3 reads TGTGCCAGCAGTGGGGGCCTGAGCGAGCAGTACTTC. The full variable domain, with the rest looked up from reference TRBV2 and TRBJ2-7, is EPEVTQTPSHQVTQMGQEVILRCVPISNHLYFYWYRQILGQKVEFLVSFYNNEISEKSEIFDDQFSVERPDGSNFTLKIRSTKLEDSAMYFCASSGGLSEQYFGPGTRLTVT.

This clone was detected once. The chain joins TRBV4-2 to TRBJ1-1, with D possibly matching TRBD1 (5 bases). The CDR3 spans 15 residues. CDR1 is LGHNA and CDR2 is YNFKEQ in the germline V gene. V was cut by 0 bases and J by 3 bases, with 11 bases left in between. For the CDR3, the DNA is TGTGCCAGCAGCCAAGATTATGCAGGGTACACTGAAGCTTTCTTT. Its translation: CASSQDYAGYTEAFF.

This clone was seen a single time. The chain employs TRBV27 and TRBJ2-5; 8 nucleotides align to TRBD2. V shed 7 bases, J shed 4 bases, and the junction held 14 bases outside the gene matches. Germline V gene data show CDR1 as MNHEY and CDR2 as SMNVEV (reference sequence). This CDR3 is built from 16 residues. CDR3 sequence: CASTLQPGLAGETQYF. CDR3 bases: TGTGCCAGCACCCTTCAACCTGGACTAGCCGGAGAGACCCAGTACTTC.

The chain joins TRBV6-5 to TRBJ2-3; D unresolved. The CDR3 totals 13 residues. The V and J ends lost 7 bases and 4 bases respectively, with 12 bases between them. The germline gives CDR1 MNHEY, CDR2 SVGAGI. The CDR3 region is CASTRGRSDTQYF. The CDR3 bases are TGTGCCAGCACCCGAGGTCGATCAGATACGCAGTATTTT.

This rearrangement joins TRBV5-1 to TRBJ2-3; possible D gene TRBD2, 5 bases. CDR1 SGHRS and CDR2 YFSETQ come from the germline V gene. Between the trimmed V and J ends, which lost 0 bases and 2 bases, there was a span of 13 bases. CDR3 size: 16 residues. This CDR3 is CASSLGLALNTDTQYF. The DNA for the CDR3 is TGCGCCAGCAGCTTGGGTCTAGCCCTGAACACAGATACGCAGTATTTT.

This clone turned up a few times. CDR3 residues: CASRAPGLAGGTDTQYF. The CDR3 DNA reads as TGTGCCAGCAGGGCCCCGGGACTAGCGGGGGGGACAGATACGCAGTATTTT. The V and J genes are TRBV2 and TRBJ2-3; 16 bases are shared with TRBD2. This CDR3 has 17 amino acids. Losses at the gene ends were 6 bases for V and 3 bases for J; bases not matched to a gene: 6. In germline, CDR1 is SNHLY, CDR2 FYNNEI.

The J gene is TRBJ2-7, the V gene TRBV10-1, with D possibly being TRBD2 (6 bases). In germline, CDR1 is WNHNN, CDR2 SYGVQD (reference sequence). The CDR3 has 10 amino acids. V was pared by 11 bases and J by 2 bases, with 7 bases between. The CDR3 DNA sequence: TGCGCCGGAGGGCCCTACGAGCAGTACTTC. Its translation is CAGGPYEQYF.

The V call is TRBV2, the J call TRBJ1-2; the match to TRBD1 covers 7 bases. The germline gives CDR1 SNHLY, CDR2 FYNNEI. The CDR3 totals 16 residues. The J segment lost 5 bases and the V segment lost 5 bases, leaving 14 bases of the junction unmatched. DNA of the CDR3: TGTGCCAGCAGTAAAGAACAGGGGACGGCGGGATATGGCTACACCTTC. Its protein product is CASSKEQGTAGYGYTF. Full variable domain (rest looked up from reference TRBV2 and TRBJ1-2): EPEVTQTPSHQVTQMGQEVILRCVPISNHLYFYWYRQILGQKVEFLVSFYNNEISEKSEIFDDQFSVERPDGSNFTLKIRSTKLEDSAMYFCASSKEQGTAGYGYTFGSGTRLTVV.

This chain uses TRBV28 with TRBJ1-5, with a possible D match to TRBD1 (6 bases). Germline assignment: CDR1 MDHEN and CDR2 SYDVKM. This CDR3 has 13 residues. The germline V and J ends were trimmed by 8 bases and 6 bases, with 14 bases remaining between them. The CDR3 nucleotides read TGTGCCAGCCTAACAGGGATGAGTCAGCCCCAGCATTTT. Protein product: CASLTGMSQPQHF.